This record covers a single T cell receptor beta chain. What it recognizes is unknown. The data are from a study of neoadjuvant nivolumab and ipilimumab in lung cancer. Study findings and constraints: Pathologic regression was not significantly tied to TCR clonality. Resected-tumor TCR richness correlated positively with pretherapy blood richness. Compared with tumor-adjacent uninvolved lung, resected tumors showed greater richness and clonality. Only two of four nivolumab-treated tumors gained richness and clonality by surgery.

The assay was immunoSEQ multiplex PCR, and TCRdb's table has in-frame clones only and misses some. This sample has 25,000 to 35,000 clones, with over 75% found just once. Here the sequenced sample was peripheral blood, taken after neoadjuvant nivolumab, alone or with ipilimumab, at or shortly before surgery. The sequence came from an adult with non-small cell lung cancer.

The CDR3 DNA sequence: TGTGCCAGCAGCCCCGGCCTAGCGGGGGTAGATACGCAGTATTTT. This gives the protein CASSPGLAGVDTQYF. The chain carries TRBV7-2 and TRBJ2-3; 10 nucleotides align to TRBD2. The V gene end was trimmed by 5 bases and the J gene end by 5 bases; junction bases not matched to a gene: 7. This CDR3 spans 15 amino acids. Germline lookup yields CDR1 SGHTA and CDR2 FQGNSA.